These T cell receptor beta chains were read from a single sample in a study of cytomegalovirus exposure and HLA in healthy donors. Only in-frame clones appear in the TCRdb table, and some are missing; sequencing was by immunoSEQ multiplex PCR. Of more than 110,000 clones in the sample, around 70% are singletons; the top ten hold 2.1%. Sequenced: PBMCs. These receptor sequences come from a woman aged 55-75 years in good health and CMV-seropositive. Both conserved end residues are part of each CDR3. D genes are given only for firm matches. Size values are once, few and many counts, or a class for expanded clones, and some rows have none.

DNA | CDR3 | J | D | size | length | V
TGTGCCAGCAGTGGAGACGGGGACGAGCAGTACTTC | CASSGDGDEQYF | TRBJ2-7 | - | - | 12 | TRBV2
TGCGCCAGCAGCAGGGGGACAGGGGGCGACGGCTACACCTTC | CASSRGTGGDGYTF | TRBJ1-2 | TRBD1 | - | 14 | TRBV5-1
TGCGCCAGCAGCCCACCGGAGGGGGCTGGCGGCTACACCTTC | CASSPPEGAGGYTF | TRBJ1-2 | TRBD1 | - | 14 | TRBV5-1
TGTGCCGGCAAGTGGCGGGGGGGGGACGAGCAGTACTTC | CAGKWRGGDEQYF | TRBJ2-7 | TRBD2 | few | 13 | TRBV19
TGTGCCATCAGTGAGTCCAGGACTAGCGGGAGATACAATGAGCAGTTCTTC | CAISESRTSGRYNEQFF | TRBJ2-1 | TRBD2 | - | 17 | TRBV10-3
TGTGCTAGCAGCTTAGATTGGAGCACTGAAGCTTTCTTT | CASSLDWSTEAFF | TRBJ1-1 | - | once | 13 | TRBV7-7
TGTGCCAGTACCTTCCTGGACAGGGCCCTTAATCAGCCCCAGCATTTT | CASTFLDRALNQPQHF | TRBJ1-5 | TRBD1 | few | 16 | TRBV19
TGTGCCAGCAGTTTATGGGCGCCGTATAGCAATCAGCCCCAGCATTTT | CASSLWAPYSNQPQHF | TRBJ1-5 | - | - | 16 | TRBV27
TGTGCCAGCACTACCAGACAGGGGAGCACTGAAGCTTTCTTT | CASTTRQGSTEAFF | TRBJ1-1 | TRBD1 | - | 14 | TRBV6-1
TGTGCCAGCAGCTTAGCAGGGGGCAATACTGAAGCTTTCTTT | CASSLAGGNTEAFF | TRBJ1-1 | TRBD1 | - | 14 | TRBV5-6
TGTGCCAGCAGCCAAGGTTCAGGTGAGCAGTACTTC | CASSQGSGEQYF | TRBJ2-7 | - | - | 12 | TRBV11-2
TGTGCCAGTAGTATAGGGACAGGGGGATTAGGTCAGCCCCAGCATTTT | CASSIGTGGLGQPQHF | TRBJ1-5 | TRBD1 | - | 16 | TRBV19
TGTGCCAGCAGCGGACCACAGGGACACACTGAAGCTTTCTTT | CASSGPQGHTEAFF | TRBJ1-1 | - | - | 14 | TRBV7-2
TGTGCCAGCAGCCCCACTAGCGGGAGGCTCACCTACAATGAGCAGTTCTTC | CASSPTSGRLTYNEQFF | TRBJ2-1 | TRBD2 | - | 17 | TRBV7-8
TGTGCCAGCTCACTCGGACTAGCGGGAGTAGGGCAAGAGACCCAGTACTTC | CASSLGLAGVGQETQYF | TRBJ2-5 | TRBD2 | - | 17 | TRBV18
TGTGCCAGCAGCTTGGTCGGAGCTAACTATGGCTACACCTTC | CASSLVGANYGYTF | TRBJ1-2 | - | - | 14 | TRBV5-4
TGTGCCAGCAGCTTGTCGGCTCGGACAGGGACTAACTATGGCTACACCTTC | CASSLSARTGTNYGYTF | TRBJ1-2 | TRBD1 | - | 17 | TRBV7-8
TGTGCCACCAGCAGAGATAGGACAGTGCAGTACTTC | CATSRDRTVQYF | TRBJ2-7 | - | - | 12 | TRBV15
TGTGCCAGCGGAAAGGCAGGGGGGTACAATGAGCAGTTCTTC | CASGKAGGYNEQFF | TRBJ2-1 | - | - | 14 | TRBV28
TGCAGCGTTAGCAGGGGGGACACTGAAGCTTTCTTT | CSVSRGDTEAFF | TRBJ1-1 | TRBD1 | once | 12 | TRBV29-1
TGTGCCAGCAGTTCCCCCGGCACTAGCGGAAACAATGAGCAGTTCTTC | CASSSPGTSGNNEQFF | TRBJ2-1 | TRBD2 | - | 16 | TRBV5-4
TGCGCCAGCAGCTTGGATGGGGGGGCCACTGAAGCTTTCTTT | CASSLDGGATEAFF | TRBJ1-1 | - | - | 14 | TRBV5-1
TGTGCCAGCAGTTACTCCCGACGGAAGGGGAACTATGGCTACACCTTC | CASSYSRRKGNYGYTF | TRBJ1-2 | - | once | 16 | TRBV6-5
TGTGCCAGTATGACGGGAGGCCTTCACAATGAGCAGTTCTTC | CASMTGGLHNEQFF | TRBJ2-1 | TRBD2 | - | 14 | TRBV19
TGTGCCAGCAGTGGGACTAGCGGGAGGGCGACAGGAGAGACCCAGTACTTC | CASSGTSGRATGETQYF | TRBJ2-5 | TRBD2 | - | 17 | TRBV2
TGTGCCAGCAGCCCCCCTCGGGAGCTGAACACTGAAGCTTTCTTT | CASSPPRELNTEAFF | TRBJ1-1 | - | - | 15 | TRBV9
TGTGCCAGCAGTGAAAATGGGGCTCACTATGGCTACACCTTC | CASSENGAHYGYTF | TRBJ1-2 | - | - | 14 | TRBV6-1
TGTGCCAGCAGTTTGCGGGCGGGCACTGAAGCTTTCTTT | CASSLRAGTEAFF | TRBJ1-1 | - | - | 13 | TRBV28
TGTGCCGCGGGGGTTGACTATGGCTACACCTTC | CAAGVDYGYTF | TRBJ1-2 | - | - | 11 | TRBV5-5
TGTGCCAGCAGTTTGGGACACACTTTGAATCAGCCCCAGCATTTT | CASSLGHTLNQPQHF | TRBJ1-5 | - | - | 15 | TRBV6-1
TGCGCCAGCAGCTTGACAGGGCAGAACACTGAAGCTTTCTTT | CASSLTGQNTEAFF | TRBJ1-1 | - | - | 14 | TRBV5-1
TGTGCCAGCAGCTCACAGAGGGACTATGGCTACACCTTC | CASSSQRDYGYTF | TRBJ1-2 | - | - | 13 | TRBV7-2
TGTGCCAGTAGTGCTGACACAGGGTCCATCGGGCCCCAGCATTTT | CASSADTGSIGPQHF | TRBJ1-5 | - | - | 15 | TRBV19
TGTGCCAGCAGCTCGCTGACATCTGGGGCCAACGTCCTGACTTTC | CASSSLTSGANVLTF | TRBJ2-6 | - | few | 15 | TRBV28
TGTGCCAGCAGCCTACCCGAGGGGGCCCAGTACTTC | CASSLPEGAQYF | TRBJ2-5 | - | - | 12 | TRBV7-8
TGTGCCAGCAGCTTGGCTGGGACAGGGAATGGCTACACCTTC | CASSLAGTGNGYTF | TRBJ1-2 | TRBD1 | - | 14 | TRBV5-4
TGCGCCAGCAGCCAAGGGTTGGCCCGGACAGGGGGAAACACCATATATTTT | CASSQGLARTGGNTIYF | TRBJ1-3 | TRBD1 | - | 17 | TRBV4-1
TGCGCCAGCAGCTTGGCAGGGTCACGGAATCAGCCCCAGCATTTT | CASSLAGSRNQPQHF | TRBJ1-5 | - | - | 15 | TRBV5-1
TGTGCCAGCAGCCTCAAGGGGACCGGGGAGCTGTTTTTT | CASSLKGTGELFF | TRBJ2-2 | - | - | 13 | TRBV11-3
TGCGCCAGCAGCCCGCTGGACAGAGAAAATGGCTACACCTTC | CASSPLDRENGYTF | TRBJ1-2 | - | once | 14 | TRBV5-1
TGTGCCAGCATACAGGGGGCAAATGAAAAACTGTTTTTT | CASIQGANEKLFF | TRBJ1-4 | TRBD1 | - | 13 | TRBV28
TGTGCCAGCAGCTTGCGGTTTTCCTCTGGGGCCAACGTCCTGACTTTC | CASSLRFSSGANVLTF | TRBJ2-6 | - | - | 16 | TRBV5-6
TGTGCCAGCAGTGAAGCGGACAGGGGGGGAAAACTGTTTTTT | CASSEADRGGKLFF | TRBJ1-4 | TRBD1 | - | 14 | TRBV6-1
TGCGCCAGCAGCTTGGGGCAGGGGGGATTCACTGAAGCTTTCTTT | CASSLGQGGFTEAFF | TRBJ1-1 | TRBD1 | - | 15 | TRBV5-1
TGCGCCAGCAGCTTCTCCACGGTGAACACCGGGGAGCTGTTTTTT | CASSFSTVNTGELFF | TRBJ2-2 | - | - | 15 | TRBV5-1
TGTGCCAGCCTCGGACAGGGAAGGACCGGGGAGCTGTTTTTT | CASLGQGRTGELFF | TRBJ2-2 | TRBD1 | - | 14 | TRBV28
TGTGCTAGCAGCTTAAATGCGGGTCAAGAGACCCAGTACTTC | CASSLNAGQETQYF | TRBJ2-5 | - | - | 14 | TRBV7-7